The present T cell receptor beta chain was sequenced within a study of cytomegalovirus exposure and HLA in healthy donors (dated by TCRdb to 2015 to 2018). Turning to the overall study: An earlier analysis of several hundred of the donors reported roughly 300 Gb of sequence data and 95 million to 140 million unique TCR beta sequences obtained from about 200 million T cells. A later genetic analysis used genome-wide SNP genotypes for about 60% of the roughly 700 donors, treating that subset as a discovery cohort. Besides the first cohort of hundreds of subjects, a separate validation cohort made up of 120 different subjects was used. HLA typing included class I and class II loci at four-digit resolution. The aim of the study was to test whether cataloging public T cell receptors could identify signatures of past pathogen exposure. An earlier analysis of around 640 of the donors used high-throughput TCR beta sequencing to judge whether each TCR beta V gene segment behaved as functional or pseudogenic. Across about 370 genotyped donors of the cohort, an average of approximately 240,000 unique TCR beta nucleotide sequences per donor were sequenced, and roughly a sixth of those sequences were non-productive. A later analysis re-analyzed previously published TCR beta repertoires from hundreds of donors and added high-resolution HLA genotyping to study TCR occurrence patterns. Among the roughly 390 genotyped donors, roughly 80% belonged to the genetic ancestry cluster associated with self-reported Caucasian donors. An early release covering roughly 640 HLA-typed donors comprised about 300 gigabases of sequencing data and around 80 million unique TCR sequences. Typing coverage differed by locus: A, B, C, DRB1 and DQB1 were typed in roughly 629-630 donors, DQA1 in approximately 520, DPA1 in 600 to 610, and DPB1 in just under 480. Donor age, sex, ethnicity and CMV serostatus were collected together with the repertoire data. Using immunosequencing, the study profiled T cell repertoires from roughly 650 subjects and related those repertoires to cytomegalovirus serostatus. In the later analysis, no new phenotypic data were used to find candidate immune exposures; instead, reliance was placed on TCR beta sequences and their occurrence across donors. Roughly five DR-DQ haplotypes were handled as single units for association and clustering, since linkage in the cohort was strong. All discovery cohort repertoires had been generated using a single sequencing platform. High-throughput TCR immunosequencing, statistical association of individual TCRs with disease status, and machine learning were combined to predict cytomegalovirus infection status.

Library preparation employed the immunoSEQ multiplex PCR assay. The multiplex PCR relied on a mix of 60 forward primers for TCR Vbeta segments and 13 reverse primers for TCR Jbeta segments. Amplification of the CDR3 region of rearranged TCR beta genes was performed with a multiplex PCR assay on genomic DNA. On the Illumina HiSeq System, the amplified TCR beta libraries were sequenced as 87-base-pair reads. Processing in the source paper ran as follows. Across the 500 to 750 repertoires, a later analysis counted roughly 77 million unique TCR beta chains, 8.5 million to 12 million of which were shared by at least two donors. Raw reads were error-corrected and collapsed into unique sequences by a nearest-neighbor algorithm in which closely related sequences were merged to remove PCR and sequencing errors. CDR3 sequences were aligned to IMGT reference sequences to assign V, D and J gene segments. For a sequence to be retained, a match of at least six nucleotides was required to both a V gene segment and a J gene segment. Rearrangements were called productive when the CDR3 lacked stop codons and stayed in frame with V and J; all others were non-productive. CDR3 was defined by IMGT convention, running from the second conserved V-encoded cysteine to the conserved J-encoded phenylalanine. In an earlier analysis of roughly 580 of the donors, sequences lacking an unambiguous match to a single V gene segment were excluded. An earlier analysis of several hundred of the donors called V segments functional above 56.7% productive rearrangements and segregating when the between-donor standard deviation exceeded 5%. To diagnose cytomegalovirus status from the catalog of TCR beta chain sequences, a statistical classification framework was built. V and J gene assignment, in a later analysis, came from comparing TCR nucleotide sequences with IMGT/GENE-DB human TR gene sequences. A later analysis assigned CDR3 sequences and most-parsimonious VDJ recombination scenarios with the TCRdist pipeline. In a later analysis, each TCR beta chain was defined by its CDR3 amino acid sequence together with its V-gene family, and reads lacking a unique V-gene family were excluded. To address suspected cross-contamination and a sequencing artifact, a later analysis removed 592 highly shared, low-generation-probability nucleotide sequences. A later analysis calculated a clonal expansion index for each public chain from normalized within-repertoire ranks of inferred template counts. In a later analysis, generation probabilities were computed using a VDJ recombination model fitted to out-of-frame rearrangements, and the results were checked against IGoR. Hypergeometric tests were used in a later analysis to score TCR-TCR, TCR-HLA and TCR-CMV co-occurrence, with a repertoire-size bias correction applied to the TCR pairs. False discovery rates were estimated in a later analysis by permuting HLA or CMV assignments 20 times. A later analysis grouped co-occurring TCRs with DBSCAN, adding TCRdist sequence similarity when clustering within HLA-allele-positive subsets. Repertoires with fewer than 30,000 or more than 120,000 public chains, plus five repertoires with anomalous nucleotide sharing, were excluded from co-occurrence clustering. As stored in TCRdb, this immuneACCESS dataset retains in-frame rearrangements with V and J assigned. A fraction of the clones does not appear; measured against another copy, unresolved V genes explain less than half of the discrepancy, and the remainder lacks a known reason. V, J and clone size reflect that table, while D and trimming were determined from the DNA. In this sample's table one finds around 140,000 clones. The leading ten clones occupy 2% to 2.5% of the sample.

What the authors observed across the whole study: In vitro tests confirmed that a few of the cytomegalovirus-associated TCR beta chains recognize cytomegalovirus antigens. Because HLA typing was unavailable for some donors at each locus, only the typed subset was used in association tests. Because counts were too low, about 18 rarely observed V segments, including chromosome 9 orphons, were excluded from the earlier analysis of about 500 of the donors. According to the authors, the approach could potentially be generalized to other disease states and immunological phenotypes. Compared with equally common non-associated chains, HLA-associated TCR beta chains in a later analysis were more clonally expanded and had lower generation probabilities. Correlated functional status among segregating V segments might reflect linkage disequilibrium, but an unknown experimental factor could not be ruled out. A further reported finding was that TCR beta sequences accurately predicted the HLA-A and HLA-B alleles for most subjects in the first cohort. Only TCR beta chains were sequenced in this cohort, and the absence of alpha or paired-chain data limited detectable features. Most TCR sequences were observed very rarely across donors, whereas some public TCRs were present in many individuals. According to a later genetic analysis, donors in an Asian-associated ancestry cluster had fewer N-insertions in productive TCRs than the approximately 630-donor mean. At a false discovery rate of 0.05, a later analysis linked under 20,000 TCR beta sequences to specific HLA alleles. Strong co-occurrence of HLA alleles, especially DR and DQ, made assigning TCR associations to individual alleles difficult. Presence/absence analyses assumed roughly uniform sequencing depth across donors, an assumption that may not hold. An earlier analysis of 587 of the donors showed that most TCR beta V segments appeared in productive rearrangements either about 87% or about 30% of the time, which broadly matched IMGT annotations. A cluster of highly shared sequence variants was judged likely to be a technical artifact of the sequencing pipeline. The classifier was reported to diagnose cytomegalovirus status with high specificity and sensitivity in both the original cohort and the validation cohort. The 87-base-pair reads could not distinguish some IMGT-functional V segments, including TRBV6-2 and TRBV6-3, so those segments were excluded. In a later genetic analysis, a missense DCLRE1C variant was associated with V-gene and J-gene trimming of TCR beta chains, and the association was replicated in an independent cohort. In a later analysis, the rate of TCR association differed among HLA loci, with DRB1 alleles having the most associated TCRs and HLA-C alleles having the fewest. For the cohort, immune exposure information was limited to CMV serostatus. In a later analysis, several top co-occurrence clusters were reported to appear linked to parvovirus B19, influenza, CMV and Epstein-Barr virus. A total of around 150 TCR beta chains were listed by the study as associated with cytomegalovirus. In a later analysis, most CMV-associated TCR beta chains were found to appear HLA-restricted, with HLA associations seemingly driven largely by CMV exposure.

The germline V gene (reference sequence) gives CDR1 as SGHNT and CDR2 as YYREEE. V is pared back by 3 bases and J by 4 bases, with 14 bases lying between the germline termini. The CDR3 numbers 14 residues from cysteine through phenylalanine. Kept here is only the CDR3 DNA, which spans 42 bases and is read in frame from base 1. The cohort was made up of around 720 healthy bone marrow donors. At the time of sampling, all cohort members were nominally healthy, though unrecorded immune exposures were likely present. The donor tested CMV seronegative and was one of the 352 seronegative cohort members. Each donor provided a peripheral blood sample, and peripheral blood mononuclear cells were used for TCR beta sequencing. The Qiagen DNeasy Blood Extraction Kit was used to extract genomic DNA from the blood cell samples. Concerning this clone itself: Its antigen remains unidentified.

The sample consisted of PBMCs. This chain joins TRBV5-4 to TRBJ2-7; TRBD2 might be the D gene, on 5 matching bases. The source of this sequence is a woman between 18 and 29 years old in good health and CMV-seronegative. The bases are TGTGCCAGCAGCTCCCCGGGGAATAGTTACGAGCAGTACTTC. The translation is CASSSPGNSYEQYF.